This T cell receptor (beta chain) derives from a study of shared clonotypes between healthy human individuals. CD45RO-negative cells were positively selected for CCR7, leaving out terminally differentiated effector memory CD45RA+ cells. With respect to this clone: Its antigen is unidentified.

Study findings and constraints: Only blood was sampled, and tissue TCR repertoires likely differ from blood ones.

Deep-level assay runs were performed. Authors' methods: Junction-only immunoSEQ sequences carried no quality scores, so filtering differed. Data came from immunoSEQ multiplex PCR; TCRdb stores just in-frame clones and leaves some out. V and J calls plus clone size are reproduced from that table; the DNA served to infer D and trimming. The sample includes over 2,000,000 clones, 80% to 95% of them seen just once. Germline trimming cut 4 bases from V and 3 bases from J; bases unmatched to any gene: 6. Germline V gene data show CDR1 as SGDLS and CDR2 as YYNGEE. This CDR3 has 15 residues. This chain connects TRBV9 to TRBJ1-5; 8 bases are a match to TRBD1. The clonotype originates from a man between 18 and 35 years old in good health. Some clones in this sample may be carry-over from other donors' samples. Sample: naive CD8+ T cells from PBMCs. This chain's CDR3 is CASSLGQGLNQPQHF. Written as DNA, the CDR3 is TGTGCCAGCAGCTTAGGACAGGGCCTCAATCAGCCCCAGCATTTT.